This TCR beta chain comes out of a study of Ad26.COV2.S vaccination and SARS-CoV-2 variants. In the study overall: The vaccine Ad26.COV2.S was put into the muscle once, or twice with 56 days between. Findings and caveats of the study: Breadth of non-spike TCRs did not differ between vaccinees and placebo recipients.

The sample's treatment: some 19 received Ad26.COV2.S at low or high dose, single or two shots; five or six received placebo; per-sample allocation not given. Day 63 after the first vaccine or placebo injection was the time point for sampling. The donor's status was that of an adult aged 18-55 years in Boston. Expressing Wuhan-strain SARS-CoV-2 spike, an Ad26 vector served as the vaccine. V was clipped by 1 base and J by 4 bases, with 22 bases between them. The CDR3 is made up of 18 amino acids. CDR1 is SGHTA, CDR2 FQGTGA, per germline. Turning to this clone: Antigen specificity is unknown.

Assay: immunoSEQ multiplex PCR; the TCRdb copy retains only in-frame clones and omits some. The sample has some 290,000 clones; around 84% are singletons. The sample was peripheral blood, taken in a trial of Ad26.COV2.S vaccine versus placebo. The TCR comes from a person aged 18-65 years who received the Ad26.COV2.S COVID-19 vaccine or a placebo. The J gene is TRBJ1-1, the V gene TRBV7-3; no clear D gene. For the CDR3, the DNA is TGTGCCAGCAGCTTAAATCGGGTAGGCTCGGAATGGGGCACTGAAGCTTTCTTT. This gives the protein CASSLNRVGSEWGTEAFF.